The present T cell receptor (beta chain) was sequenced within a study of T cells in Graves' hyperthyroidism and ophthalmopathy. This CDR3 spans 15 amino acids. CDR1 MNHEY and CDR2 SVGEGT come from the germline V gene. Trimming shortened V by 5 bases and J by 2 bases, and 16 bases separated the two germline ends. Study observations and caveats: Most thyroid-expanded clonotypes above 0.001 were also found in blood. Median prediction lead before ophthalmopathy onset was 6 to 8 months with the model. A model using 13 V-J features told ophthalmopathy apart from stable hyperthyroidism.

Authors of the study amplified TCR beta CDR3 regions from RNA transcripts. The primer set for the first-round RT-PCR of the TCR CDR3 was HTBI. TCRdb reprocessed the multiplex PCR reads with MiXCR, giving one entry per CDR3 protein. The repertoire has fewer than 400,000 distinct CDR3 sequences, over 11% of them found once; the top ten carry 25% to 30%. The authors took PBMCs from over 8.5 ml fresh peripheral blood. Comments on this clonotype: The target antigen is unknown.

This chain joins TRBV6-2 or TRBV6-3 and TRBJ2-7, with D maybe TRBD2 (5 bases). This clonotype was sampled from a man between 50 and 59 years old with Graves' ophthalmopathy. Sequenced material: blood. The DNA of the CDR3 is TGTGCCAGCAGTGTAGGGAGAGACCTCCCCTACGAGCAGTACTTC. This translates into CASSVGRDLPYEQYF.